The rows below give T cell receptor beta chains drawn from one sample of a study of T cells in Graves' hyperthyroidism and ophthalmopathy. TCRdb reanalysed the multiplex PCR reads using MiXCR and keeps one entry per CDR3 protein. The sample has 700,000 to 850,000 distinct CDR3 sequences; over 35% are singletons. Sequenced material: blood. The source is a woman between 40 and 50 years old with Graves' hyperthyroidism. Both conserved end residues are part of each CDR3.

CDR3 protein: CASSLRSGREGNEQYF
J gene: TRBJ2-7
V gene: TRBV7-6

CDR3 protein: CASRAGGLGGYTF
J gene: TRBJ1-2
V gene: TRBV19

CDR3 protein: CASSSVGGPYGYTF
J gene: TRBJ1-2
V gene: TRBV7-3

CDR3 protein: CASSLLGQSRSPLHF
J gene: TRBJ1-6
V gene: TRBV7-2

CDR3 protein: CASSYDGNYGYTF
J gene: TRBJ1-2
V gene: TRBV6-6

CDR3 protein: CASSFAGWPRTEAFF
J gene: TRBJ1-1
V gene: TRBV7-9

CDR3 protein: CAISAGTGEASEKLFF
J gene: TRBJ1-4
V gene: TRBV10-3

CDR3 protein: CASSQGRFGEKLFF
J gene: TRBJ1-4
V gene: TRBV13

CDR3 protein: CASSQTGFDEQYF
J gene: TRBJ2-7
V gene: TRBV7-9

CDR3 protein: CASSSLPGGVGEQYF
J gene: TRBJ2-7
V gene: TRBV7-9

CDR3 protein: CASSIKQGPLNQPQHF
J gene: TRBJ1-5
V gene: TRBV19

CDR3 protein: CASSFGTVNTEAFF
J gene: TRBJ1-1
V gene: TRBV12-3/TRBV12-4

CDR3 protein: CASSVTGGEYGYTF
J gene: TRBJ1-2
V gene: TRBV7-2

CDR3 protein: CASSIMGQGPGSYEQYF
J gene: TRBJ2-7
V gene: TRBV19

CDR3 protein: CSAGGRDTGVQETQYF
J gene: TRBJ2-5
V gene: TRBV29-1

CDR3 protein: CASSLSTYSNQPQHF
J gene: TRBJ1-5
V gene: TRBV2

CDR3 protein: CASSLGLAGSCFF
J gene: TRBJ2-2
V gene: TRBV5-5

CDR3 protein: CSASPGFSGNTIYF
J gene: TRBJ1-3
V gene: TRBV20-1

CDR3 protein: CASSFQRDSLGGYTF
J gene: TRBJ1-2
V gene: TRBV6-5

CDR3 protein: CASSLWTGANEKLFF
J gene: TRBJ1-4
V gene: TRBV5-6

CDR3 protein: CASSFAGLDTGELFF
J gene: TRBJ2-2
V gene: TRBV11-2

CDR3 protein: CASSARQGDLTYEQYF
J gene: TRBJ2-7
V gene: TRBV7-8